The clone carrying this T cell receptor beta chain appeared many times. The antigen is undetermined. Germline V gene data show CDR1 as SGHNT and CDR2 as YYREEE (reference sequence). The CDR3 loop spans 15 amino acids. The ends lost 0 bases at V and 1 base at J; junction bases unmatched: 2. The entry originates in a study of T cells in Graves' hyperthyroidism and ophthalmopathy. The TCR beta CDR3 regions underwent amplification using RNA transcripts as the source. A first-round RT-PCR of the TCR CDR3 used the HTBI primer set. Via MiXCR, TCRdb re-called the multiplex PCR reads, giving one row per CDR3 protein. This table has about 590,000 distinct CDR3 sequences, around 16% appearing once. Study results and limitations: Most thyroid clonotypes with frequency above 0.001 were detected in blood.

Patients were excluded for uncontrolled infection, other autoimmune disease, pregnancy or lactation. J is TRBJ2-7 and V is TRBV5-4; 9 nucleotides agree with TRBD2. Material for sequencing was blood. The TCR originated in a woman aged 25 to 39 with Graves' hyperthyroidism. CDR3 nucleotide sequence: TGTGCCAGCAGCTTGGGACTAGCGGAGTCCTACGAGCAGTACTTC. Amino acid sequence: CASSLGLAESYEQYF.